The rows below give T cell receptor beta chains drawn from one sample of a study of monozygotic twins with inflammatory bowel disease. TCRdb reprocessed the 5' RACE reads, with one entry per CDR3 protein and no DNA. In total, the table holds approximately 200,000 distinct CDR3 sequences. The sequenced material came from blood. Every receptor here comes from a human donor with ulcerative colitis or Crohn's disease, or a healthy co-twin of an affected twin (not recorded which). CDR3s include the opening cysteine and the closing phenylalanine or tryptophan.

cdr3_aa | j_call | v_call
CASSQGRATGGKPQHF | TRBJ1-5 | TRBV23-1
CASSIGVSATPGEQYF | TRBJ2-7 | TRBV19
CSVVTTPNYGYTF | TRBJ1-2 | TRBV29-1
CASSRDYQETQYF | TRBJ2-5 | TRBV12-3/TRBV12-4
CSAQTGRYGELFF | TRBJ2-2 | TRBV20-1
CASSSIRGGNEQFF | TRBJ2-1 | TRBV11-2
CASSLGDANSPLHF | TRBJ1-6 | TRBV12-3/TRBV12-4
CASSRDRDWNF | TRBJ2-4 | TRBV18
CSVERGGRNEQFF | TRBJ2-1 | TRBV20-1
CASRARGTAIHTDTQYF | TRBJ2-3 | TRBV5-1
CASSPSDRNYGYTF | TRBJ1-2 | TRBV12-3/TRBV12-4
CASRGGQGFAEAFF | TRBJ1-1 | TRBV25-1
CATEGFTEAFF | TRBJ1-1 | TRBV6-6
CASSVDRGNQPQHF | TRBJ1-5 | TRBV6-1
CASSQQEIQYF | TRBJ2-5 | TRBV18
CASSPRGGRYTEAFF | TRBJ1-1 | TRBV7-2
CASSLASGQGNSPLHF | TRBJ1-6 | TRBV5-6
CASSQEFTLSGNTIYF | TRBJ1-3 | TRBV3-1
CASSLVNGFLNTEAFF | TRBJ1-1 | TRBV5-1
CASSSRAGGLTDTQYF | TRBJ2-3 | TRBV7-9
CASSMVYRGVTEAFF | TRBJ1-1 | TRBV19
CASSQDGYRNEQFF | TRBJ2-1 | TRBV5-1
CASSPQGSRAYPLTEAFF | TRBJ1-1 | TRBV11-1
CASSFREEADTQYF | TRBJ2-3 | TRBV7-2
CASSPPGTESYGYTF | TRBJ1-2 | TRBV18
CATQTGGAWNEQFF | TRBJ2-1 | TRBV24-1
CASSSLQDYGYTF | TRBJ1-2 | TRBV11-2
CASSWGVAGYNEQFF | TRBJ2-1 | TRBV25-1
CASSQTASGDEQYF | TRBJ2-7 | TRBV3-1
CASSEGQGYNSPLHF | TRBJ1-6 | TRBV2
CASSLRGADQPQHF | TRBJ1-5 | TRBV3-1
CASSIIPGQRGTNEQFF | TRBJ2-1 | TRBV19